This entry lists 9 T cell receptor beta chains sequenced from one sample in a study of CD8 T cells in Susac syndrome. The RNA input was about 0.5 to 1 ug, and it was reverse transcribed with random hexamers. TCRdb used MiXCR to reprocess the immunoSEQ multiplex PCR reads, holding one entry per CDR3 protein. The sample includes around 300,000 distinct CDR3 sequences, about 90% of them seen just once. Source material: CD4+ T cells from PBMCs. These receptors all come from a human donor with multiple sclerosis.

This clonotype was detected once. The chain links TRBV9 to TRBJ2-7; D gene ambiguous. There are 17 residues in the CDR3. With 0 bases removed from V and 1 base from J, the gap between germline ends came to 17 bases. Germline CDR1 reads SGDLS; CDR2 reads YYNGEE. CDR3 region: CASSVAPIGSSSYEQYF. CDR3 nucleotides: TGTGCCAGCAGCGTAGCGCCGATCGGTAGTTCGTCCTACGAGCAGTACTTC.

The chain couples TRBV6-1 to TRBJ2-3; TRBD1 is a possible D gene (6 bases). Trimming removed 7 bases at V and 2 bases at J, with 10 bases between. CDR3 length: 13 residues. Germline CDR1 MNHNS, CDR2 SASEGT. CDR3 nucleotides: TGTGCCAGCACGGACAGTAACACAGATACGCAGTATTTT. Amino acids: CASTDSNTDTQYF.

The chain links TRBV18 to TRBJ1-1; D remains unclear. Germline loops: CDR1 KGHSH, CDR2 LQKENI. The CDR3 covers 12 residues. Trimming left V 2 bases short and J 7 bases short, with 8 bases between. This chain's CDR3 is CASSPFGDEAFF. The CDR3 DNA follows: TGTGCCAGCTCACCATTCGGGGATGAAGCTTTCTTT.

J is TRBJ2-5 and V is TRBV20-1, with TRBD1 matching over 9 bases. Germline CDR1 reads DFQATT; CDR2 reads SNEGSKA (reference sequence). The CDR3 contains 16 residues. Unmatched junction bases numbered 10, after V lost 0 bases and J lost 5 bases. The CDR3 loop reads CSARDQKQGALETQYF. The CDR3, as DNA: TGCAGTGCTAGAGATCAAAAACAGGGGGCGCTGGAGACCCAGTACTTC.

The chain links TRBV9 to TRBJ2-7; D is undetermined. The V and J ends lost 0 bases and 4 bases respectively, with 17 bases between them. Germline CDR1 reads SGDLS; CDR2 reads YYNGEE. This CDR3 has 16 amino acids. CDR3 bases: TGTGCCAGCAGCGTAGAGGCCGACCCGACCCTATACGAGCAGTACTTC. Protein: CASSVEADPTLYEQYF. Variable domain in full (rest from reference TRBV9 and TRBJ2-7): DSGVTQTPKHLITATGQRVTLRCSPRSGDLSVYWYQQSLDQGLQFLIQYYNGEERAKGNILERFSAQQFPDLHSELNLSSLELGDSALYFCASSVEADPTLYEQYFGPGTRLTVT.

The V gene is TRBV6-6, the J gene TRBJ1-5, with 7 bases identical to TRBD1. This CDR3 contains 16 residues. V was clipped by 2 bases and J by 4 bases; unmatched bases: 8. Per germline, CDR1 MNHNY and CDR2 SVGAGI (reference sequence). The CDR3 sequence: CASSYLGTALNQPQHF. The DNA for the CDR3 is TGTGCCAGCAGTTACCTGGGGACAGCCCTTAATCAGCCCCAGCATTTT.

This chain joins TRBV7-8 and TRBJ2-2; D is ambiguous. The CDR3 is made up of 18 amino acids. Germline assignment: CDR1 SGHVS and CDR2 FQNEAQ. V gave up 4 bases and J gave up 1 base, with 19 bases separating them. The CDR3 is CASSSPNRSTLNTGELFF. The CDR3 nucleotides read TGTGCCAGCAGCTCCCCCAACCGCAGTACCTTGAACACCGGGGAGCTGTTTTTT. Filled out from reference TRBV7-8 and TRBJ2-2, the complete variable domain reads GAGVSQSPRYKVAKRGQDVALRCDPISGHVSLFWYQQALGQGPEFLTYFQNEAQLDKSGLPSDRFFAERPEGSVSTLKIQRTQQEDSAVYLCASSSPNRSTLNTGELFFGEGSRLTVL.

V and J are TRBV7-3 and TRBJ1-5; weak D call: TRBD1 (5 bases). The ends were cut back, 1 base at V and 5 bases at J, with 9 bases in the middle. CDR1 is SGHTA, CDR2 FQGTGA, per germline. The CDR3 has 14 amino acids. This CDR3 is CASSLRGGDQPQHF. The CDR3 nucleotides read TGTGCCAGCAGCTTAAGGGGGGGGGATCAGCCCCAGCATTTT.

The chain joins TRBV10-3 to TRBJ2-3, with D tentatively TRBD2 (6 bases). This CDR3 has 16 residues. V was cut by 2 bases and J by 1 base, with 13 bases left in between. Germline values: CDR1 ENHRY, CDR2 SYGVKD. The CDR3 protein is CAISEVAELGTDTQYF. CDR3 nucleotide sequence: TGTGCCATCAGTGAGGTAGCGGAGTTGGGCACAGATACGCAGTATTTT.